Detailed here is one T cell receptor beta chain. The antigen remains unidentified. The sample comes from a study of untreated major depressive disorder. Study observations and caveats: Three preselected Vbeta families were the sole sequencing comparisons. Depressed patients' CD4+ T cells carried increased TRBV05-01 (Vbeta 5.1) usage versus control CD4+ T cells.

Patient depression severity was moderate to severe. TCRdb's table, derived via immunoSEQ multiplex PCR, lists solely in-frame clones and lacks some. The sample carries under 15,000 clones, 85% to 95% recorded once. The ends were cut back, 2 bases at V and 5 bases at J, with 11 bases in the middle. This CDR3 has 14 amino acids. Germline CDR1 is SGHNT and CDR2 is YYREEE (reference sequence). The sequence was collected from a woman aged 25 to 39 with major depressive disorder. What was sequenced was CD4+ T cells from PBMCs. This chain connects TRBV5-4 to TRBJ2-1; D is perhaps TRBD1 or TRBD2 (5 bases each). CDR3 in DNA: TGTGCCAGCAGCTTCATCGGGACCAACAATGAGCAGTTCTTC. This encodes CASSFIGTNNEQFF.